This TCR beta chain was captured by sequencing in a study of Graves' ophthalmopathy and Graves' hyperthyroidism. Amplifying from RNA transcripts, the study obtained TCR beta CDR3 regions. An opening RT-PCR round employed HTBI primers and preceded a second-round multiplex PCR. TCRdb re-analysed the multiplex PCR reads in MiXCR, keeping a single row per CDR3 protein. The sample consists of roughly 500,000 distinct CDR3 sequences, roughly an eighth of them appearing once. This clonotype was seen at least ten times. Germline CDR1 MNHNS, CDR2 SASEGT. The CDR3 covers 13 residues. V was trimmed by 7 bases and J by 0 bases, leaving 9 bases between them.

Sequenced input: blood. This TCR came from a woman aged 25 to 39 with Graves' ophthalmopathy. V is TRBV6-1 and J is TRBJ2-5, with D uncertain. The DNA for the CDR3 is TGTGCCAGCACCGGACCTAACCAAGAGACCCAGTACTTC. Its translation is CASTGPNQETQYF.